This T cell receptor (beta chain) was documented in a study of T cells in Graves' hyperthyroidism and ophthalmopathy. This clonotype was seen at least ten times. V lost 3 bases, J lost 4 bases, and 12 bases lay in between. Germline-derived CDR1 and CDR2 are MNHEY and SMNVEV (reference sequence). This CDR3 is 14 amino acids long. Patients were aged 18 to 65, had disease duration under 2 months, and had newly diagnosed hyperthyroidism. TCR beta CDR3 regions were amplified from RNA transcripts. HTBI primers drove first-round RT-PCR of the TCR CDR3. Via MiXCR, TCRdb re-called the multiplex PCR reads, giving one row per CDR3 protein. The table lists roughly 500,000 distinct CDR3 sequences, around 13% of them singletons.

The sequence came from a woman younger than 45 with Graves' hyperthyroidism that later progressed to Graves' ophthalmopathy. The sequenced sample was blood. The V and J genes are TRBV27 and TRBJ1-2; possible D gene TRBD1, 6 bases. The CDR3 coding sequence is TGTGCCAGCAGTTTTAGGGGGAATCTCTATGGCTACACCTTC. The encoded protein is CASSFRGNLYGYTF.